The entry that follows covers one TCR beta chain sequence. This sample was taken from a study of shared clonotypes between healthy human individuals. Across the study: Donors consisted of two women and three men between 18 and 49.

Deep-level running was used for the assay. Sequencing used immunoSEQ multiplex PCR; TCRdb keeps in-frame clones, though not all of them. Of approximately 500,000 clones listed, around 80% are singletons. Extraction of genomic DNA in unsorted samples used 100 million or so PBMCs. This CDR3 spans 14 amino acids. The germline CDR1 and CDR2 sequences are SGHTA and FQGNSA. With 2 bases removed from V and 10 bases from J, the gap between germline ends came to 15 bases. The specimen sequenced was PBMCs. The chain uses TRBV7-2 and TRBJ2-1; tentative D call: TRBD1 (5 bases). This TCR derives from a woman aged 40 to 49 in good health. Some clones in this sample may be carry-over from other donors' samples. CDR3 nucleotides: TGTGCCAGCAGCTTACTCGGCAGGGAAGGCGAGCAGTTCTTC. Translated, it gives CASSLLGREGEQFF.